The 30 T cell receptor beta chains given below trace back to one sample, sequenced in a study of control samples from healthy donors and cancer patients (dated by TCRdb to the early 2020s). The library was obtained by the immunoSEQ multiplex PCR assay. TCRdb obtained this table from immuneACCESS and retained in-frame rearrangements with V and J assigned. These tables miss some clones; where compared with another copy, unresolved V genes account for less than half of the shortfall, and the remainder is unexplained. This sample gives hundreds of thousands of clones in total; roughly 82% of them show up just once. 13% of the sample lies in the top ten. The sequencing sample was made of PBMCs. These receptors all come from a woman aged 55-69 years with lung cancer.

This clone has a single count. The chain uses TRBV7-8 and TRBJ2-5; 8 nucleotides align to TRBD2. The CDR3 consists of 14 residues. Germline values: CDR1 SGHVS, CDR2 FQNEAQ. With 5 bases clipped from V and 5 bases from J, the junction kept 7 bases outside the gene matches. The CDR3 loop reads CASSPRLAWETQYF. The DNA of the CDR3 is TGTGCCAGCAGCCCCCGACTAGCGTGGGAGACCCAGTACTTC.

This clone was detected only once. The gene calls are TRBV27 and TRBJ2-6; possibly TRBD2 for D (6 bases). This CDR3 has 17 amino acids. V lost 2 bases and J lost 3, with 14 bases in between. Germline V gene lookup returns CDR1 MNHEY and CDR2 SMNVEV (reference sequence). The CDR3 nucleotides are TGTGCCAGCAGTTTAGGGCAGGGACTTTTTGGGGCCAACGTCCTGACTTTC. Residues: CASSLGQGLFGANVLTF.

The V and J genes are TRBV10-1 and TRBJ2-3; 9 bases align to TRBD2. CDR1 WNHNN and CDR2 SYGVQD come from the germline V gene (reference sequence). The junction had 6 bases not matched to a gene; V was cut back by 4 bases and J by 4 bases. The CDR3 contains 15 residues. DNA for the CDR3: TGCGCCAGCAGTGCTCTAGCGGGATCGCCAGATACGCAGTATTTT. Translating gives CASSALAGSPDTQYF.

The rearrangement uses TRBV24-1 and TRBJ2-1; 13 bases map to TRBD2. This CDR3 has 17 amino acids. CDR1 KGHDR and CDR2 SFDVKD come from the germline V gene. Losses at the gene ends were 2 bases for V and 7 bases for J; bases not matched to a gene: 7. CDR3 region: CATSDSRTSGSLNEQFF. Here the CDR3 DNA reads TGTGCCACCAGTGATTCCAGGACTAGCGGGAGTCTAAATGAGCAGTTCTTC.

As to this clone: The sample holds other DNA sequences that translate to the same CDR3. The chain joins TRBV3-1 (or the pseudogene TRBV3-2) to TRBJ1-2; tentative D call: TRBD1 (5 bases). Between the trimmed V and J ends, which lost 3 bases and 4 bases, there was a span of 9 bases. Germline CDR1 is LGHDT and CDR2 is YNNKEL (reference sequence). The CDR3 runs to 13 residues. In DNA form, the CDR3 reads TGTGCCAGCAGCCAGGGTGGGACCTATGGCTACACCTTC. It codes for CASSQGGTYGYTF.

The V gene is TRBV9, the J gene TRBJ1-2; D is undetermined. The V gene lost 1 base and the J gene lost 4 bases, with 14 bases spanning the gap. The CDR3 consists of 15 residues. Germline-derived CDR1 and CDR2 are SGDLS and YYNGEE. The DNA for the CDR3 is TGTGCCAGCAGCGTAACTCAAGCGATTACCTATGGCTACACCTTC. Its protein is CASSVTQAITYGYTF. Drawing the rest from reference TRBV9 and TRBJ1-2, the complete variable domain is DSGVTQTPKHLITATGQRVTLRCSPRSGDLSVYWYQQSLDQGLQFLIQYYNGEERAKGNILERFSAQQFPDLHSELNLSSLELGDSALYFCASSVTQAITYGYTFGSGTRLTVV.

This clone has only one observation. The chain carries TRBV2 and TRBJ1-6, with 7 bases that match TRBD1. The CDR3 length is 13 residues. With V trimmed by 6 bases and J by 10 bases, 6 bases remained unmatched. From germline, CDR1 is SNHLY and CDR2 FYNNEI. CDR3 loop: CASSRQGDSPLHF. The CDR3 DNA reads TGTGCCAGCAGCCGACAGGGTGACTCACCCCTCCACTTT.

This chain's CDR3 is CASSRESHETQYF. CDR3 nucleotide sequence: TGTGCCAGCAGCCGGGAGAGTCATGAGACCCAGTACTTC. The chain joins TRBV7-9 to TRBJ2-5; maybe TRBD2 (6 bases). Trimming left V 5 bases short and J 5 bases short, with 12 bases between. CDR1 SEHNR and CDR2 FQNEAQ come from the germline V gene (reference sequence). The CDR3 has 13 residues.

The sample holds one count of this clone. The V gene is TRBV7-9, the J gene TRBJ2-6; D not resolved. The CDR3 spans 17 residues. V shed 3 bases and J shed 0 bases, with 12 bases lying between them. The germline V gene encodes CDR1 SEHNR and CDR2 FQNEAQ (reference sequence). The CDR3 sequence is CASSFEPLSSGANVLTF. In DNA form, the CDR3 reads TGTGCCAGCAGCTTCGAACCGCTGAGCTCTGGGGCCAACGTCCTGACTTTC.

The V call is TRBV2, the J call TRBJ2-1, with D perhaps TRBD2 (5 bases). The CDR3 totals 15 residues. Looked up from germline, CDR1 is SNHLY and CDR2 is FYNNEI. Trimming pared 1 base from V and 2 bases from J, leaving 9 bases between. CDR3 loop: CASSEVEGAYNEQFF. In DNA, the CDR3 is TGTGCCAGCAGTGAAGTTGAGGGCGCCTACAATGAGCAGTTCTTC.

The chain recombines TRBV5-1 with TRBJ2-6; the D call may be TRBD1 or TRBD2 (5 bases each). Trimming took off 8 bases at V and 0 bases at J, with 15 bases between the two ends. Per the germline V gene, CDR1 is SGHRS and CDR2 is YFSETQ. There are 16 residues in the CDR3. The chain's CDR3 is CARLPGRSSGANVLTF. CDR3 bases: TGCGCCAGGCTTCCGGGACGCAGCTCTGGGGCCAACGTCCTGACTTTC.

This clone was counted ten times or more. This chain links TRBV5-8 with TRBJ2-1; D is uncertain. The CDR3 spans 12 residues. Per the germline V gene, CDR1 is SGHTS and CDR2 is YDEGEE. V was clipped by 4 bases and J by 13 bases, with 15 bases between them. The CDR3 reads CASSQTSARQFF. CDR3 in DNA: TGTGCCAGCAGCCAGACATCGGCGAGACAGTTCTTC. Variable domain in full (rest from reference TRBV5-8 and TRBJ2-1): EAGVTQSPTHLIKTRGQQATLRCSPISGHTSVYWYQQALGLGLQFLLWYDEGEERNRGNFPPRFSGRQFPNYSSELNVNALELEDSALYLCASSQTSARQFFGPGTRLTVL.

The V and J genes are TRBV6-5 and TRBJ1-2; D remains ambiguous. The length of the CDR3 is 13 residues. Germline V gene sequence: CDR1 MNHEY, CDR2 SVGAGI. Trimming took 6 bases from V and 2 from J, leaving 10 bases between them. CDR3 region: CASRRTANYGYTF. Here the CDR3 DNA reads TGTGCCAGCAGGCGGACGGCCAACTATGGCTACACCTTC.

This sequence joins TRBV5-1 and TRBJ2-5; D remains unclear. From germline, CDR1 is SGHRS and CDR2 YFSETQ. The CDR3 spans 14 residues. The V and J ends lost 1 base and 1 base respectively, with 8 bases between them. DNA of the CDR3: TGCGCCAGCAGCTTGTCTGGCGCCCAAGAGACCCAGTACTTC. This translates into CASSLSGAQETQYF.

The CDR3 is CASSLARGTEAFF. CDR3 bases: TGTGCCAGCAGCTTAGCAAGGGGGACTGAAGCTTTCTTT. The V call is TRBV7-9, the J call TRBJ1-1, with D maybe TRBD1 (6 bases). Trimming removed 0 bases at V and 5 bases at J, with 7 bases between. Germline CDR1 and CDR2: SEHNR and FQNEAQ (reference sequence). The CDR3 runs 13 residues. Full variable domain (rest looked up from reference TRBV7-9 and TRBJ1-1): DTGVSQNPRHKITKRGQNVTFRCDPISEHNRLYWYRQTLGQGPEFLTYFQNEAQLEKSRLLSDRFSAERPKGSFSTLEIQRTEQGDSAMYLCASSLARGTEAFFGQGTRLTVV.

The genes are TRBV6-5 and TRBJ2-7; possibly TRBD2 for D (6 bases). V lost 7 bases, J lost 3 bases, and 19 bases lay in between. The CDR3 is made up of 15 amino acids. Germline V gives CDR1 MNHEY, CDR2 SVGAGI. CDR3 in DNA: TGTGCCAGCACTCCCCGGCTGGGCGGGGTCTACGAGCAGTACTTC. Translation gives CASTPRLGGVYEQYF.

As for this clone: Other DNA sequences in this sample translate to the same CDR3. J is TRBJ1-5 and V is TRBV18; D may be TRBD1 (5 bases). The CDR3 is made up of 14 amino acids. Trimming took 2 bases from V and 4 from J, leaving 9 bases between them. The germline V gene encodes CDR1 KGHSH and CDR2 LQKENI. The CDR3 reads CASSPGTGNQPQHF. For the CDR3, the DNA is TGTGCCAGCTCACCAGGGACGGGGAATCAGCCCCAGCATTTT.

This clone was counted between two and nine times. J is TRBJ1-2 and V is TRBV6-2 or TRBV6-3; D perhaps matches TRBD1 (5 bases). V was pared by 2 bases and J by 2 bases, with 12 bases between. The germline V gene encodes CDR1 MNHEY and CDR2 SVGEGT. This CDR3 comprises 15 residues. The CDR3 bases are TGTGCCAGCAGTTACGTGTGGACAACAAACTATGGCTACACCTTC. Its translation: CASSYVWTTNYGYTF.

This sequence joins TRBV11-2 and TRBJ2-7, with a tentative D call TRBD2 (6 bases). Trimming removed 7 bases at V and 2 bases at J, with 18 bases between. CDR3 length: 15 amino acids. Looked up from germline, CDR1 is SGHAT and CDR2 is FQNNGV. CDR3 protein: CASTSSPGGTYEQYF. The CDR3 DNA reads TGTGCCAGCACCTCCAGTCCCGGGGGAACCTACGAGCAGTACTTC.

The rearrangement links TRBV30 to TRBJ2-3; D may be TRBD1 or TRBD2 (5 bases each). The V gene lost 3 bases and the J gene lost 1 base, with 11 bases spanning the gap. Germline CDR1 reads GTSNPN; CDR2 reads SVGIG (reference sequence). The CDR3 runs to 14 residues. In nucleotides, the CDR3 is TGTGCCTGGAGAGGGCAGGGAGGCACAGATACGCAGTATTTT. Its protein is CAWRGQGGTDTQYF.

V and J are TRBV9 and TRBJ1-3; D is possibly TRBD1 (6 bases). This CDR3 region has 15 residues. Per germline, CDR1 SGDLS and CDR2 YYNGEE. V was clipped by 0 bases and J by 4 bases, with 11 bases between them. The CDR3 is CASSVDPGDGNTIYF. In nucleotides, the CDR3 is TGTGCCAGCAGCGTAGATCCAGGGGACGGAAACACCATATATTTT.

V and J are TRBV19 and TRBJ1-5; 9 bases are shared with TRBD1. The CDR3 contains 17 residues. Germline CDR1 is LNHDA and CDR2 is SQIVND (reference sequence). V was clipped by 5 bases and J by 0 bases; unmatched bases: 8. The CDR3 nucleotides are TGTGCCAGTAGTGAAAGGGACAGGGCGGGTAGCAATCAGCCCCAGCATTTT. Amino acids: CASSERDRAGSNQPQHF.

The rearrangement joins TRBV5-1 to TRBJ2-4, with TRBD2 matching 11 bases. The trim removed 4 bases at V and 0 bases at J, leaving 3 bases unmatched. The CDR3 is made up of 16 amino acids. CDR1 and CDR2 from the germline V gene are SGHRS and YFSETQ. The CDR3, as DNA: TGCGCCAGCAGCCTGGGACTAGCGGTAGCCAAAAACATTCAGTACTTC. Translation: CASSLGLAVAKNIQYF.

This clone was counted a few times. In nucleotides, the CDR3 is TGTGCCACCAGCAGAGGAAACAGGGAGAAGGCCGGGGAGCTGTTTTTT. It specifies CATSRGNREKAGELFF. This chain joins TRBV15 and TRBJ2-2; maybe TRBD1 (6 bases). Germline-derived CDR1 and CDR2 are LNHNV and YYDKDF (reference sequence). V was trimmed by 1 base and J by 6 bases, leaving 15 bases between them. This CDR3 spans 16 amino acids.

CDR3 bases: TGTGCCAGCAGTTTACACTTGCGGGACCACTACGAGCAGTACTTC. Its protein is CASSLHLRDHYEQYF. The genes are TRBV28 and TRBJ2-7, with a possible D match to TRBD2 (6 bases). Deletions cut 2 bases from V and 3 bases from J, with 14 bases between. Germline V gives CDR1 MDHEN, CDR2 SYDVKM. This CDR3 is built from 15 residues.

The chain is built from TRBV27 and TRBJ1-6, with TRBD1 matching over 9 bases. CDR3 length: 14 amino acids. CDR1 is MNHEY and CDR2 is SMNVEV in the germline V gene (reference sequence). Trimming cost V 3 bases and J 7 bases; bases outside gene matches: 1. The CDR3 DNA reads TGTGCCAGCAGTTTCGGACAGGGGAATTCACCCCTCCACTTT. Translated, it gives CASSFGQGNSPLHF.

V and J are TRBV11-2 and TRBJ1-6, with 10 bases fitting TRBD1. This CDR3 has 15 residues. Losses at the gene ends were 2 bases for V and 8 bases for J; bases not matched to a gene: 3. Germline assignment: CDR1 SGHAT and CDR2 FQNNGV. The CDR3 region is CASSLYGTGDSPLHF. The CDR3 region has the DNA TGTGCCAGCAGCTTATACGGGACAGGGGATTCACCCCTCCACTTT.

The chain joins TRBV5-1 to TRBJ2-1; either TRBD1 or TRBD2 may supply D (6 bases each). The CDR3 is 16 amino acids. CDR1 and CDR2 from the germline V gene are SGHRS and YFSETQ. Trimming took off 2 bases at V and 8 bases at J, with 20 bases between the two ends. CDR3: CASSLASQGGTDEQFF. The CDR3 bases are TGCGCCAGCAGCTTAGCCTCACAGGGAGGTACGGATGAGCAGTTCTTC.

V and J are TRBV5-1 and TRBJ1-5; D unclear. Germline V gives CDR1 SGHRS, CDR2 YFSETQ. Between the trimmed V and J ends, which lost 2 bases and 7 bases, there was a span of 10 bases. This CDR3 contains 13 residues. This CDR3 is CASSFGPAQPQHF. Here the CDR3 DNA reads TGCGCCAGCAGCTTTGGGCCCGCCCAGCCCCAGCATTTT.

The chain is built from TRBV7-2 and TRBJ2-5, with D perhaps matching TRBD1 (6 bases). CDR1 and CDR2 (germline): SGHTA, FQGNSA. This CDR3 region has 14 residues. Trimming shortened V by 0 bases and J by 7 bases, and 12 bases separated the two germline ends. CDR3 in amino acids: CASSLAGALGTQYF. The CDR3 bases are TGTGCCAGCAGCTTAGCGGGGGCCCTAGGGACCCAGTACTTC. Drawing the rest from reference TRBV7-2 and TRBJ2-5, the complete variable domain is GAGVSQSPSNKVTEKGKDVELRCDPISGHTALYWYRQSLGQGLEFLIYFQGNSAPDKSGLPSDRFSAERTGGSVSTLTIQRTQQEDSAVYLCASSLAGALGTQYFGPGTRLLVL.